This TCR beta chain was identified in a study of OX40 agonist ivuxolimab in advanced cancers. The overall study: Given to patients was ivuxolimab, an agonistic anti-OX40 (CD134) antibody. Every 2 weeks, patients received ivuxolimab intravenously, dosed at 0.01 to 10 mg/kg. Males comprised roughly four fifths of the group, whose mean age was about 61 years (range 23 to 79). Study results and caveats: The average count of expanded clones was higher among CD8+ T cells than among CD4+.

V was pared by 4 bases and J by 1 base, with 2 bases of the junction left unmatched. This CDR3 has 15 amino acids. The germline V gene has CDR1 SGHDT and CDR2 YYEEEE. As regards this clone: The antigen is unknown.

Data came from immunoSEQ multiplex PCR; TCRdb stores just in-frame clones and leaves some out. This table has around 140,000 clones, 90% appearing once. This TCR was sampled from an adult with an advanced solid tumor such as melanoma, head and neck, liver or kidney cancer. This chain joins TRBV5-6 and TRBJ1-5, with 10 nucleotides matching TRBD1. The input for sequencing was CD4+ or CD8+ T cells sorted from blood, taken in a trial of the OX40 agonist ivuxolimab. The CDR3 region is CASSPDRGSNQPQHF. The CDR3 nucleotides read TGTGCCAGCAGCCCGGACAGGGGGAGCAATCAGCCCCAGCATTTT. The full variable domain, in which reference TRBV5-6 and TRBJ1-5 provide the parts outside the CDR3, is DAGVTQSPTHLIKTRGQQVTLRCSPKSGHDTVSWYQQALGQGPQFIFQYYEEEERQRGNFPDRFSGHQFPNYSSELNVNALLLGDSALYLCASSPDRGSNQPQHFGDGTRLSIL.